The sequence of this TCR beta chain was determined in a study of shared clonotypes between healthy human individuals. Study results and caveats: With several donors compared, about 5% of naive CD4 clonotypes were shared. Naive subsets generally exceeded memory subsets in estimated richness.

Genomic DNA of every subset was divided equally among multiple immunoSEQ plates. Original analysis: From ImmunoSEQ came sequences covering only the junction and carrying no quality scores, so filtering differed. Assay used: immunoSEQ multiplex PCR; TCRdb lists only in-frame clones, some missing. D and trimming come from the DNA, and the V and J calls and clone size come from that table. The table records approximately 1.9 million clones, over 85% of them present only once. CD45RO-negative, CCR7-positively selected cells formed the naive CD8 fraction, excluding terminally differentiated effector memory CD45RA+ cells. A note on this clone: Its antigen is not identified.

The sequence was collected from a man aged 18 to 30 in good health. Some clones in this sample may be carry-over from other donors' samples. The sample was naive CD8+ T cells from PBMCs.

The CDR3 loop reads CASSPPGHLNTEAFF. As DNA, the CDR3 is TGTGCCAGCAGTCCCCCGGGACACTTGAACACTGAAGCTTTCTTT. This rearrangement joins TRBV6-1 to TRBJ1-1, with D possibly TRBD1 on 6 matching bases. The V gene's germline CDR1 is MNHNS and CDR2 SASEGT. V dropped 5 bases and J dropped 0 bases, with 13 bases sitting between them. The CDR3 sequence is 15 residues long.